The 25 T cell receptor beta chains below all came from one sample that was sequenced in a study of cytomegalovirus exposure and HLA in healthy donors. 13 Jbeta primers and 60 Vbeta primers were used for the PCR. Here immunoSEQ multiplex PCR was the method, and the copy in TCRdb shows in-frame clones only, minus some. The top ten hold about 1.6% of the sample, which has approximately 200,000 clones, 79% seen once. Sample: PBMCs. These receptors all stem from a young woman in good health and CMV-seronegative.

The V call is TRBV6-1, the J call TRBJ2-3, with a weak D call TRBD2 (7 bases). Germline lookup yields CDR1 MNHNS and CDR2 SASEGT. This CDR3 is 16 amino acids long. Between the trimmed V and J ends, which lost 3 bases and 6 bases, there was a span of 19 bases. The CDR3 here is CASSEVYQGGGDTQYF. The CDR3 DNA is TGTGCCAGCAGTGAGGTTTATCAGGGAGGGGGGGATACGCAGTATTTT.

This clone was seen more than once but under ten times. The V call is TRBV9, the J call TRBJ1-2, with D tentatively TRBD1 (6 bases). V dropped 0 bases and J dropped 8 bases, with 29 bases sitting between them. The length of the CDR3 is 19 residues. The germline V gene encodes CDR1 SGDLS and CDR2 YYNGEE. As DNA, the CDR3 is TGTGCCAGCAGCGTAGCTGAACAGGGAAAGTTGTTACCGACTCAGGGCTACACCTTC. Encoded protein: CASSVAEQGKLLPTQGYTF. Combining the CDR3 with reference TRBV9 and TRBJ1-2 gives the whole variable domain DSGVTQTPKHLITATGQRVTLRCSPRSGDLSVYWYQQSLDQGLQFLIQYYNGEERAKGNILERFSAQQFPDLHSELNLSSLELGDSALYFCASSVAEQGKLLPTQGYTFGSGTRLTVV.

The chain links TRBV27 to TRBJ1-1; D unresolved. Trimming pared 5 bases from V and 3 bases from J, leaving 10 bases between. Looked up from germline, CDR1 is MNHEY and CDR2 is SMNVEV (reference sequence). The CDR3 spans 13 residues. The CDR3 loop is CASSPSSDTEAFF. Written as DNA, the CDR3 is TGTGCCAGCAGTCCCTCCTCGGACACTGAAGCTTTCTTT.

The chain combines TRBV29-1 with TRBJ1-1; D perhaps matches TRBD1 (6 bases). CDR1 SQVTM and CDR2 ANQGSEA come from the germline V gene. Trimming shortened V by 2 bases and J by 4 bases, and 14 bases separated the two germline ends. This CDR3 has 14 amino acids. The CDR3 spells CSVEMNGGATEAFF. The CDR3 coding sequence is TGCAGCGTTGAAATGAACGGGGGGGCCACTGAAGCTTTCTTT.

This clone was observed a handful of times. This sequence joins TRBV6-5 and TRBJ2-1; D uncertain. The length of the CDR3 is 15 residues. Trimming cost V 0 bases and J 4 bases, with 10 bases left between them. CDR1 and CDR2 (germline): MNHEY, SVGAGI. DNA for the CDR3: TGTGCCAGCAGTTACTCGAGCGCCACGTACAATGAGCAGTTCTTC. Its protein is CASSYSSATYNEQFF.

The chain joins TRBV6-5 to TRBJ2-7; TRBD2 matches at 11 bases. Trimming at V came to 2 bases and at J to 1 base, leaving 1 base not matched to a gene. This CDR3 spans 15 amino acids. Germline CDR1 MNHEY, CDR2 SVGAGI. The CDR3 sequence: CASSYGTSGSYEQYF. CDR3 nucleotides: TGTGCCAGCAGTTACGGGACTAGCGGTTCCTACGAGCAGTACTTC.

CDR3 region: CASRGQGLTTNEKLFF. The CDR3, as DNA: TGTGCCAGTAGGGGACAGGGGCTTACAACTAATGAAAAACTGTTTTTT. The rearrangement links TRBV19 to TRBJ1-4; TRBD1 matches at 10 bases. The ends lost 6 bases at V and 0 bases at J; junction bases unmatched: 4. Germline-derived CDR1 and CDR2 are LNHDA and SQIVND (reference sequence). The CDR3 covers 16 residues.

The rearrangement links TRBV6-5 to TRBJ1-5; tentatively, D is TRBD1 (5 bases). Germline V CDR1 and CDR2: MNHEY, SVGAGI. CDR3 length equals 15 residues. V dropped 6 bases and J dropped 4 bases, with 16 bases sitting between them. This CDR3 is CASSYGTEGNQPQHF. CDR3 nucleotide sequence: TGTGCCAGCAGCTACGGGACGGAGGGGAATCAGCCCCAGCATTTT.

V gene TRBV15 combines with J gene TRBJ2-1, with 10 bases aligning to TRBD2. The CDR3 has 17 amino acids. Trimming took 0 bases from V and 8 from J; bases not matched to a gene: 10. In germline, CDR1 is LNHNV, CDR2 YYDKDF (reference sequence). The CDR3 DNA follows: TGTGCCACCAGCAGAGATCGGAAAGCGGGAGGGCGTTATGAGCAGTTCTTC. Protein: CATSRDRKAGGRYEQFF. The variable domain in full, completed from reference TRBV15 and TRBJ2-1, reads DAMVIQNPRYQVTQFGKPVTLSCSQTLNHNVMYWYQQKSSQAPKLLFHYYDKDFNNEADTPDNFQSRRPNTSFCFLDIRSPGLGDTAMYLCATSRDRKAGGRYEQFFGPGTRLTVL.

This clone was picked up a small number of times. The chain combines TRBV4-3 with TRBJ1-1; D is perhaps TRBD1 (6 bases). The V and J ends lost 4 bases and 4 bases respectively, with 10 bases between them. Germline V gives CDR1 LGHNA, CDR2 YSLEER. The CDR3 contains 13 residues. The DNA for the CDR3 is TGCGCCAGCAGCCCTGGACAGAGCACTGAAGCTTTCTTT. Protein sequence: CASSPGQSTEAFF.

The CDR3 region is CASSLRGLVTEAFF. In DNA form, the CDR3 reads TGTGCCAGCAGCTTGAGGGGTTTGGTGACTGAAGCTTTCTTT. The chain links TRBV5-6 to TRBJ1-1, with a weak D call TRBD1 (5 bases). Trimming cost V 1 base and J 5 bases, with 12 bases left between them. CDR1 and CDR2 from the germline V gene are SGHDT and YYEEEE. The CDR3 runs to 14 residues.

With respect to this clone: The junction departs from the called germline gene at one end, perhaps through a read error. J is TRBJ2-7 and V is TRBV6-1; possible D gene TRBD2, 6 bases. CDR3 length: 11 residues. Germline CDR1 is MNHNS and CDR2 is SASEGT. In DNA, the CDR3 is TGTGCCAGCAGTGAAACCGGGACTCCGGTCTTC. This encodes CASSETGTPVF.

The chain combines TRBV5-6 with TRBJ1-2; D gene unclear. The V gene's germline CDR1 is SGHDT and CDR2 YYEEEE. The CDR3 covers 13 residues. Between the trimmed V and J ends, which lost 4 bases and 7 bases, there was a span of 14 bases. The CDR3 here is CASSNGRRVGYTF. The CDR3 DNA sequence: TGTGCCAGCAGCAATGGTCGGAGGGTTGGCTACACCTTC.

This clone was observed a handful of times. The chain joins TRBV11-3 to TRBJ1-1; 7 bases are shared with TRBD1. Germline V gene data show CDR1 as SGHNT and CDR2 as YENEEA. The J segment lost 5 bases and the V segment lost 5 bases, leaving 8 bases of the junction unmatched. The CDR3 has 14 residues. CDR3 DNA: TGTGCCAGCAGCCGAACCGGGACAGCGACTGAAGCTTTCTTT. Its protein product is CASSRTGTATEAFF.

V gene TRBV10-3 combines with J gene TRBJ1-1, with unresolved D. This CDR3 is built from 14 residues. With 0 bases removed from V and 5 bases from J, the gap between germline ends came to 10 bases. Germline V gene sequence: CDR1 ENHRY, CDR2 SYGVKD. The DNA for the CDR3 is TGTGCCATCAGTGAGTCGGTGGGAGGGACTGAAGCTTTCTTT. This gives the protein CAISESVGGTEAFF.

V is TRBV19 and J is TRBJ2-7, with 10 bases lining up with TRBD1. Germline V CDR1 and CDR2: LNHDA, SQIVND (reference sequence). The length of the CDR3 is 15 residues. Trimming removed 5 bases from V and 7 bases from J; junction bases left unmatched: 11. The CDR3 DNA reads as TGTGCCAGTAGTGAACTGACAGGGGGCGATCCGGAGCAGTACTTC. Translated, it gives CASSELTGGDPEQYF. Full variable domain (rest looked up from reference TRBV19 and TRBJ2-7): DGGITQSPKYLFRKEGQNVTLSCEQNLNHDAMYWYRQDPGQGLRLIYYSQIVNDFQKGDIAEGYSVSREKKESFPLTVTSAQKNPTAFYLCASSELTGGDPEQYFGPGTRLTVT.

This chain links TRBV10-3 with TRBJ2-7; TRBD1 matches at 11 bases. Germline CDR1 ENHRY, CDR2 SYGVKD. J gave up 6 bases and V 4 bases, and 8 bases lay outside the gene matches. The CDR3 contains 15 residues. The CDR3 nucleotides read TGTGCCATCAGTGTGGGGGACAGGGGGTCGAGCGAGCAGTACTTC. This codes for CAISVGDRGSSEQYF.

J is TRBJ2-1 and V is TRBV27; D is uncertain. V was cut by 5 bases and J by 6 bases, with 8 bases left in between. This CDR3 contains 12 residues. Germline assignment: CDR1 MNHEY and CDR2 SMNVEV (reference sequence). The CDR3 bases are TGTGCCAGCAGTCGAGTACCCAATGAGCAGTTCTTC. This codes for CASSRVPNEQFF.

The chain uses TRBV4-1 and TRBJ1-3; D gene ambiguous. Germline V gene lookup returns CDR1 MGHRA and CDR2 YSYEKL. The CDR3 is 14 amino acids. Trimming shortened V by 0 bases and J by 3 bases, and 6 bases separated the two germline ends. CDR3 in amino acids: CASSQDRDGNTIYF. CDR3 nucleotide sequence: TGCGCCAGCAGCCAAGATCGGGATGGAAACACCATATATTTT.

The rearrangement joins TRBV6-1 to TRBJ1-2; D unresolved. The length of the CDR3 is 13 residues. Germline V CDR1 and CDR2: MNHNS, SASEGT. V dropped 5 bases and J dropped 0 bases, with 7 bases sitting between them. The chain's CDR3 is CASSQDSNYGYTF. In DNA form, the CDR3 reads TGTGCCAGCAGTCAAGACTCTAACTATGGCTACACCTTC.

The genes are TRBV20-1 and TRBJ2-7; the D gene is possibly TRBD2 (5 bases). This CDR3 has 11 amino acids. The V and J ends lost 7 bases and 7 bases respectively, with 14 bases between them. Germline V lookup: CDR1 DFQATT, CDR2 SNEGSKA (reference sequence). CDR3 sequence: CSGERSREQYF. As DNA, the CDR3 is TGCAGTGGAGAGCGGTCCCGGGAGCAGTACTTC.

The rearrangement joins TRBV5-1 to TRBJ1-2; the D gene is possibly TRBD1 (5 bases). V lost 3 bases and J lost 4, with 10 bases in between. In germline, CDR1 is SGHRS, CDR2 YFSETQ. This CDR3 is built from 13 residues. CDR3 nucleotide sequence: TGCGCCAGCAGCTCTGGACAATCCTATGGCTACACCTTC. Translating it yields CASSSGQSYGYTF. Looking up the rest from reference TRBV5-1 and TRBJ1-2 gives the full variable domain: KAGVTQTPRYLIKTRGQQVTLSCSPISGHRSVSWYQQTPGQGLQFLFEYFSETQRNKGNFPGRFSGRQFSNSRSEMNVSTLELGDSALYLCASSSGQSYGYTFGSGTRLTVV.

The chain has TRBV4-2 and TRBJ2-7; 11 positions match TRBD2. From germline, CDR1 is LGHNA and CDR2 YNFKEQ. V lost 0 bases to trimming and J lost 5 bases; unmatched junction nucleotides: 3. The CDR3 is 15 residues long. The CDR3 sequence: CASSQDTSGSDEQYF. CDR3 nucleotide sequence: TGTGCCAGCAGCCAAGATACTAGCGGGAGCGACGAGCAGTACTTC.

This clone was observed a single time. The chain links TRBV19 to TRBJ2-6, with D tentatively TRBD1 (6 bases). CDR1 is LNHDA and CDR2 is SQIVND in the germline V gene (reference sequence). Trimming removed 4 bases at V and 4 bases at J, with 17 bases between. This CDR3 comprises 17 residues. The CDR3 spells CASSRGRAGAGANVLTF. In DNA, the CDR3 is TGTGCCAGTAGTAGGGGCCGGGCAGGGGCCGGGGCCAACGTCCTGACTTTC.

The rearrangement links TRBV28 to TRBJ1-5; D may be TRBD1 (5 bases). Germline CDR1 is MDHEN and CDR2 is SYDVKM. The length of the CDR3 is 15 residues. Trimming took 6 bases from V and 4 from J, leaving 16 bases between them. This CDR3 reads CASRPQVGGNQPQHF. As DNA, the CDR3 is TGTGCCAGCAGGCCCCAGGTGGGGGGAAATCAGCCCCAGCATTTT.